The 24 T cell receptor beta chains in this list originate from one sample, sequenced in a study of blood T cell repertoires in COVID-19. Only in-frame clones appear in the TCRdb table, and some are missing; sequencing was by immunoSEQ multiplex PCR. The data contain 75,000 to 100,000 clones, approximately 87% of them singletons. Sequenced: peripheral blood. The source of these receptors is a human donor with acute or convalescent COVID-19. The donor label of this sample is uncertain.

This clone was counted once. The V gene is TRBV11-2, the J gene TRBJ1-5; D is unclear. The germline gives CDR1 SGHAT, CDR2 FQNNGV. The CDR3 has 15 amino acids. The germline V and J ends were trimmed by 5 bases and 2 bases, with 13 bases remaining between them. The CDR3 nucleotides read TGTGCCAGCAGCGCATTGGGAGGTGGCAATCAGCCCCAGCATTTT. Its translation: CASSALGGGNQPQHF.

J is TRBJ2-7 and V is TRBV18, with D tentatively TRBD2 (6 bases). From germline, CDR1 is KGHSH and CDR2 LQKENI. The CDR3 spans 16 residues. V shed 5 bases and J shed 3 bases, with 20 bases lying between them. The CDR3 loop reads CASSSLSFLADYEQYF. The CDR3 coding sequence is TGTGCCAGCTCAAGCCTCAGTTTTTTAGCGGACTACGAGCAGTACTTC.

The rearrangement joins TRBV11-3 to TRBJ1-1; no firm D call. V was clipped by 4 bases and J by 3 bases, with 9 bases between them. CDR3 length: 13 residues. From germline, CDR1 is SGHNT and CDR2 YENEEA. In DNA, the CDR3 is TGTGCCAGCAGCTCGAACTCCTACACTGAAGCTTTCTTT. Its protein is CASSSNSYTEAFF.

V gene TRBV24-1 combines with J gene TRBJ2-1; 8 bases fit TRBD2. The junction had 4 bases not matched to a gene; V was cut back by 6 bases and J by 4 bases. The germline V gene encodes CDR1 KGHDR and CDR2 SFDVKD. This CDR3 is 14 amino acids long. The CDR3 loop reads CATSFGGEYNEQFF. The CDR3 DNA reads TGTGCCACCAGTTTCGGGGGGGAGTACAATGAGCAGTTCTTC.

The chain joins TRBV6-5 to TRBJ1-2; 7 positions match TRBD1. Trimming took 5 bases from V and 9 from J; bases not matched to a gene: 9. The CDR3 is 13 residues long. CDR1 is MNHEY and CDR2 is SVGAGI in the germline V gene. CDR3 DNA sequence: TGTGCCAGCAGTAACCGGGACAGCAATAGCTACACCTTC. Translation: CASSNRDSNSYTF.

The chain is built from TRBV5-1 and TRBJ2-7; 8 bases fit TRBD2. The J segment lost 7 bases and the V segment lost 0 bases, leaving 6 bases of the junction unmatched. This CDR3 contains 14 residues. In germline, CDR1 is SGHRS, CDR2 YFSETQ. This CDR3 reads CASSLAGGAREQYF. The CDR3 DNA sequence: TGCGCCAGCAGCTTGGCCGGGGGGGCGAGAGAGCAGTACTTC.

The chain uses TRBV28 and TRBJ1-4; TRBD1 is a possible D gene (5 bases). Germline-derived CDR1 and CDR2 are MDHEN and SYDVKM. Trimming took off 3 bases at V and 3 bases at J, with 8 bases between the two ends. The CDR3 is 14 residues long. This CDR3 reads CASSFGGANEKLFF. The CDR3 bases are TGTGCCAGCAGTTTCGGGGGGGCTAATGAAAAACTGTTTTTT.

The V gene is TRBV3-1 (or the pseudogene TRBV3-2), the J gene TRBJ2-5; 9 bases line up with TRBD1. This CDR3 has 16 amino acids. Germline CDR1 reads LGHDT; CDR2 reads YNNKEL (reference sequence). The V gene end was trimmed by 1 base and the J gene end by 2 bases; junction bases not matched to a gene: 5. The CDR3 reads CASSQATGQGQETQYF. The CDR3 DNA sequence: TGTGCCAGCAGCCAAGCCACGGGACAGGGTCAAGAGACCCAGTACTTC.

This clone has only one observation. This rearrangement joins TRBV18 to TRBJ1-1, with D possibly matching TRBD1 (6 bases). V gave up 0 bases and J gave up 5 bases, with 10 bases separating them. The CDR3 has 14 amino acids. Germline-derived CDR1 and CDR2 are KGHSH and LQKENI. This CDR3 reads CASSPPGGITEAFF. The CDR3 nucleotides read TGTGCCAGCTCACCACCAGGGGGTATTACTGAAGCTTTCTTT. The full variable domain, its missing parts supplied by reference TRBV18 and TRBJ1-1, is NAGVMQNPRHLVRRRGQEARLRCSPMKGHSHVYWYRQLPEEGLKFMVYLQKENIIDESGMPKERFSAEFPKEGPSILRIQQVVRGDSAAYFCASSPPGGITEAFFGQGTRLTVV.

V usage is TRBV10-1 and J usage is TRBJ2-1; D is possibly TRBD2 (6 bases). V lost 2 bases to trimming and J lost 10 bases, with 12 bases between them. This CDR3 is 13 amino acids long. Germline CDR1 reads WNHNN; CDR2 reads SYGVQD (reference sequence). The CDR3 region has the DNA TGCGCCAGCAGTGAGGGGGGGATGCGGGAGCAGTTCTTC. As protein: CASSEGGMREQFF.

The rearrangement joins TRBV2 to TRBJ1-1; 8 nucleotides line up with TRBD1. There are 14 residues in the CDR3. With 6 bases clipped from V and 1 base from J, the junction kept 4 bases outside the gene matches. Germline V CDR1 and CDR2: SNHLY, FYNNEI. This CDR3 is CASREDRANTEAFF. CDR3 sequence (DNA): TGTGCCAGCAGAGAGGACAGGGCGAACACTGAAGCTTTCTTT.

This clone was detected once. V gene TRBV11-2 combines with J gene TRBJ2-7; 7 bases line up with TRBD1. The V segment lost 3 bases and the J segment 0 bases; nucleotides outside the gene matches: 5. Germline assignment: CDR1 SGHAT and CDR2 FQNNGV. This CDR3 contains 15 residues. In nucleotides, the CDR3 is TGTGCCAGCAGCTTGTTTGAGGGGGCCTCCTACGAGCAGTACTTC. Its translation is CASSLFEGASYEQYF.

The genes are TRBV19 and TRBJ2-7; 9 positions match TRBD1. CDR1 is LNHDA and CDR2 is SQIVND in the germline V gene (reference sequence). V lost 6 bases, J lost 2 bases, and 8 bases stayed unmatched. This CDR3 contains 15 residues. CDR3 region: CASRDTGGRTYEQYF. Written as DNA, the CDR3 is TGTGCCAGTAGGGACACAGGGGGCAGGACCTACGAGCAGTACTTC.

The chain joins TRBV5-4 to TRBJ1-4, with D possibly TRBD1 on 5 matching bases. Germline assignment: CDR1 SGHNT and CDR2 YYREEE (reference sequence). Trimming took off 4 bases at V and 0 bases at J, with 13 bases between the two ends. The CDR3 runs 16 residues. The CDR3 DNA reads TGTGCCAGCAGCCCGGACAATTTCGCAACTAATGAAAAACTGTTTTTT. Protein sequence: CASSPDNFATNEKLFF.

This chain uses TRBV10-2 with TRBJ2-7; possibly TRBD1 for D (5 bases). The CDR3 has 13 residues. The germline CDR1 and CDR2 sequences are WSHSY and SAAADI. V shed 6 bases and J shed 0 bases, with 9 bases lying between them. CDR3 region: CASRRGPSYEQYF. In nucleotides, the CDR3 is TGCGCCAGCAGAAGGGGCCCCTCCTACGAGCAGTACTTC.

This chain connects TRBV28 to TRBJ1-1; D possibly corresponds to TRBD1 (5 bases). The CDR3 is 14 residues long. V lost 3 bases, J lost 5 bases, and 13 bases lay in between. Germline CDR1 reads MDHEN; CDR2 reads SYDVKM. Written as DNA, the CDR3 is TGTGCCAGCAGTTTCCAAGGGGCGAGGACTGAAGCTTTCTTT. This codes for CASSFQGARTEAFF.

This chain uses TRBV6-6 with TRBJ2-7; no clear D gene. The V gene's germline CDR1 is MNHNY and CDR2 SVGAGI (reference sequence). V was shortened by 5 bases and J by 7 bases, with 12 bases between the two germline ends. This CDR3 is 12 amino acids long. DNA for the CDR3: TGTGCCAGCAGTAGCCTGGTGTGGGAGCAGTACTTC. Protein sequence: CASSSLVWEQYF.

The genes are TRBV25-1 and TRBJ2-1; 7 bases are shared with TRBD1. CDR1 is MGHDK, CDR2 SYGVNS, per germline. The CDR3 spans 13 residues. V lost 3 bases and J lost 12; bases outside the gene matches: 8. Here the CDR3 reads CASSEADRYVQFF. DNA of the CDR3: TGTGCCAGCAGTGAGGCGGACAGGTACGTGCAGTTCTTC.

The CDR3 nucleotides are TGTGCCACCAGTGACCCAGTCGTATCGGAAAAACTGTTTTTT. Protein product: CATSDPVVSEKLFF. The chain is built from TRBV24-1 and TRBJ1-4; D unresolved. CDR3 size: 14 residues. Trimming stripped 4 bases from V and 8 bases from J, with 13 bases between. In germline, CDR1 is KGHDR, CDR2 SFDVKD.

The rearrangement joins TRBV6-2 or TRBV6-3 to TRBJ2-2; 11 bases agree with TRBD2. CDR1 is MNHEY and CDR2 is SVGEGT in the germline V gene. V shed 3 bases, J shed 4 bases, and the junction held 16 bases outside the gene matches. There are 20 residues in the CDR3. The CDR3 DNA sequence: TGTGCCAGCAGTTATCGGTCCCCTAGCGGGGGGACAACCCTCACCGGGGAGCTGTTTTTT. Its translation: CASSYRSPSGGTTLTGELFF.

This sequence joins TRBV30 and TRBJ1-1; unclear D gene. V lost 3 bases, J lost 3 bases, and 8 bases lay in between. CDR1 is GTSNPN, CDR2 SVGIG, per germline (reference sequence). The CDR3 runs 12 residues. CDR3 sequence: CAWSPPYTEAFF. The DNA for the CDR3 is TGTGCCTGGAGCCCCCCGTACACTGAAGCTTTCTTT.

Details on this clone: The same CDR3 can be traced to other DNA sequences in this sample. J is TRBJ2-1 and V is TRBV12-3 or TRBV12-4; the match to TRBD2 covers 10 bases. With V trimmed by 9 bases and J by 6 bases, 5 bases remained unmatched. The length of the CDR3 is 13 residues. As DNA, the CDR3 is TGTGCCAGTAGGTGGACTAGCGGCAATGAGCAGTTCTTC. Protein sequence: CASRWTSGNEQFF.

In this sample, this clone turned up once. The chain uses TRBV6-5 and TRBJ2-5; unclear D gene. Germline values: CDR1 MNHEY, CDR2 SVGAGI. V dropped 2 bases and J dropped 4 bases, with 11 bases sitting between them. This CDR3 comprises 14 residues. The CDR3 here is CASSYGLARETQYF. The DNA for the CDR3 is TGTGCCAGCAGTTACGGGCTGGCACGAGAGACCCAGTACTTC.

The chain uses TRBV6-5 and TRBJ2-1, with TRBD2 matching over 7 bases. The germline V gene encodes CDR1 MNHEY and CDR2 SVGAGI. After removal of 2 bases from V and 4 bases from J, the junction contained 2 bases not matched to a gene. The CDR3 extends over 14 amino acids. DNA of the CDR3: TGTGCCAGCAGTTACGGGGGGGGGTACAATGAGCAGTTCTTC. Translated, it gives CASSYGGGYNEQFF.